Each of the 28 T cell receptor beta chains below was sequenced from the same sample in a study of tumor-infiltrating lymphocytes in primary liver carcinoma (dated by TCRdb to the late 2010s). Without any cell sorting, total RNA and DNA were co-extracted from around 18-30 mg of bulk tissue using the AllPrep DNA/RNA mini kit. The sample was run on an Illumina HiSeq 2500. Using a constant-region primer and ProtoScript II reverse transcriptase, TCRbeta-specific cDNA was reverse-transcribed from around 500 ng total RNA. TCRbeta libraries were built with three nested multiplex PCR rounds, a slightly modified ARM-PCR procedure. Each of the first two PCR rounds ran for roughly 9 cycles using multiplex TRBV1-TRBV30 forward primers together with a Cbeta reverse primer. The public reads were reprocessed in TCRdb via fastp at Q25 and MiXCR, keeping in-frame beta chains. Every CDR3 protein is listed once, alongside the most common genes and DNA of its rows. For this sample there are more than 75,000 distinct CDR3 sequences; approximately 70% appear just once. Less than 20% of the sample lies in the top ten.

Input material: liver tumor tissue from sampling region 1. The cell subset or site label corresponds to: tumor region T1, superior pole. The source of these receptors is a man aged 40-49 years with primary liver carcinoma and hepatitis B virus infection.

Ten or more counts support this clonotype. This chain connects TRBV6-2 or TRBV6-3 to TRBJ2-2; D unclear. The germline gives CDR1 MNHEY, CDR2 SVGEGT. The CDR3 loop spans 13 amino acids. V shed 5 bases and J shed 0 bases, with 4 bases lying between them. CDR3 loop: CASSITNTGELFF. CDR3 bases: TGTGCCAGCAGTATTACGAACACCGGGGAGCTGTTTTTT.

Concerning this clonotype: Without the conserved terminal phenylalanine or tryptophan, this CDR3 likely stems from a read error. The limits of the CDR3 on the DNA are not certain, so only TCRdb's listed CDR3 is given. The J gene is TRBJ2-7, the V gene TRBV10-3; the table's D call of TRBD2 was not tested on the DNA. Germline V gene sequence: CDR1 ENHRY, CDR2 SYGVKD. The CDR3 is 16 amino acids long, termini counted. CDR3 amino acids: CAISGAFSGKHYEHYL.

This clonotype showed up many times. This chain connects TRBV30 to TRBJ2-7; 7 bases fit TRBD1. With V trimmed by 3 bases and J by 6 bases, 5 bases remained unmatched. CDR1 and CDR2 from the germline V gene are GTSNPN and SVGIG (reference sequence). The CDR3 contains 12 residues. The CDR3 nucleotides are TGTGCCTGGAGGACACAGGGGAGCGAGCAGTACTTC. Translated: CAWRTQGSEQYF.

The chain joins TRBV5-4 to TRBJ2-1; 10 positions match TRBD2. The CDR3 length is 15 residues. Germline CDR1 is SGHNT and CDR2 is YYREEE (reference sequence). The CDR3: CSSSWGGTSVNEQFF. Here the CDR3 DNA reads TGTAGCAGCAGCTGGGGGGGGACTAGCGTCAATGAGCAGTTCTTC.

In the case of this clonotype: This could be a read error, since a much larger clone is one nucleotide away. This rearrangement joins TRBV2 to TRBJ1-5; D possibly corresponds to TRBD1 (6 bases). V lost 4 bases, J lost 2 bases, and 6 bases lay in between. This CDR3 has 13 residues. In germline, CDR1 is SNHLY, CDR2 FYNNEI. The DNA of the CDR3 is TGTGCCAGCAGTGGACAGGGCAATCAGCCCCAGCATTTT. Translated: CASSGQGNQPQHF.

In the case of this clonotype: This may stem from a read error, because a much larger clone lies one nucleotide away. V usage is TRBV7-9 and J usage is TRBJ2-3, with D perhaps TRBD2 (6 bases). Germline V gene sequence: CDR1 SEHNR, CDR2 FQNEAQ (reference sequence). The CDR3 extends over 15 amino acids. The germline V and J ends were trimmed by 8 bases and 0 bases, with 15 bases remaining between them. The CDR3 DNA reads TGTGCCAGCCATGGGGGAGGACCTAGCACAGATACGCAGTATTTT. It encodes CASHGGGPSTDTQYF.

With respect to this clonotype: The junction shows a germline mismatch at one end, possibly a read error. This chain joins TRBV13 and TRBJ2-7, with a possible D match to TRBD2 (5 bases). The CDR3 is made up of 16 amino acids. Germline V gene lookup returns CDR1 PRHDT and CDR2 FYEKMQ (reference sequence). The CDR3 protein is CACSILAGGLAYEQYF. CDR3 nucleotide sequence: TGTGCCTGCAGCATTCTAGCAGGAGGTCTCGCCTACGAGCAGTACTTC.

This clonotype appeared many times. The chain has TRBV12-3 or TRBV12-4 and TRBJ2-1, with unresolved D. Trimming stripped 2 bases from V and 9 bases from J, with 8 bases between. The CDR3 length is 12 residues. The CDR3 DNA sequence: TGTGCCAGCAGTTTATTAGGAGTTGAGCAGTTCTTC. This sequence encodes CASSLLGVEQFF.

Worth noting for this clonotype: As the CDR3 is not closed by the conserved phenylalanine or tryptophan, this likely results from a read error. V usage is TRBV11-2 and J usage is TRBJ2-1; possible D gene TRBD1, 6 bases. Trimming cost V 5 bases and J 5 bases, with 16 bases left between them. From germline, CDR1 is SGHAT and CDR2 FQNNGV. The length of the CDR3 is 15 residues. The CDR3 sequence is CASSTGTGSHNEQFL. CDR3 DNA: TGTGCCAGCAGCACAGGGACGGGCAGTCACAATGAGCAGTTCTTA.

The V and J genes are TRBV5-1 and TRBJ1-1; no definite D call. The CDR3 length is 16 residues. The germline V gene has CDR1 SGHRS and CDR2 YFSETQ. The V gene lost 2 bases and the J gene lost 4 bases, with 18 bases spanning the gap. The CDR3 spells CASSFGLDQLSTEAFF. The CDR3 DNA sequence: TGCGCCAGCAGCTTCGGATTGGACCAGTTGAGCACTGAAGCTTTCTTT.

The gene calls are TRBV12-3 or TRBV12-4 and TRBJ1-5; D unresolved. V gave up 5 bases and J gave up 3 bases, with 11 bases separating them. This CDR3 is built from 14 residues. Here the CDR3 DNA reads TGTGCCAGCAGTAAGGGCCCAGACAATCAGCCCCAGCATTTT. It yields the protein CASSKGPDNQPQHF.

With respect to this clonotype: A read error may produce the germline difference seen at one junction end. This rearrangement joins TRBV4-2 to TRBJ2-3; possibly TRBD1 or TRBD2 for D (5 bases each). Germline V CDR1 and CDR2: LGHNA, YNFKEQ. The CDR3 loop spans 13 amino acids. The CDR3 region has the DNA TGTGCCAACAGCCAAGACTTGGGGGATACACAGTATTTT. Its translation: CANSQDLGDTQYF.

This clonotype was observed a handful of times. Germline and junction disagree at one end, which may indicate a read error. The chain is built from TRBV6-5 and TRBJ1-2; D not certain. The CDR3 has 12 amino acids. Germline V gives CDR1 MNHEY, CDR2 SVGAGI. The CDR3 nucleotides read TGTGCCAGCAGATCGGGCGGCTATAGCTACACCTTC. It translates to CASRSGGYSYTF.

This clonotype was detected many times. The chain recombines TRBV12-3 or TRBV12-4 with TRBJ1-1; D uncertain. The CDR3 spans 14 residues. Trimming removed 0 bases from V and 8 bases from J, with 13 bases in between. Written as DNA, the CDR3 is TGTGCCAGCAGTTTAGCGCACGGCGATGCGGAAGCTTTCTTT. Translated: CASSLAHGDAEAFF.

The chain is built from TRBV6-5 and TRBJ2-7; D call uncertain. The length of the CDR3 is 12 residues. Trimming took off 6 bases at V and 7 bases at J, with 13 bases between the two ends. Germline CDR1 and CDR2: MNHEY and SVGAGI. The CDR3 DNA is TGTGCCAGCAGAAACGGGCTGTATGAGCAGTACTTC. This sequence encodes CASRNGLYEQYF.

This clonotype was seen ten or more times. The V and J genes are TRBV12-3 or TRBV12-4 and TRBJ2-7; 7 positions agree with TRBD2. CDR3 size: 12 residues. Trimming at V came to 8 bases and at J to 3 bases, leaving 4 bases not matched to a gene. The CDR3 region is CASRGDFYEQYF. In nucleotides, the CDR3 is TGTGCCAGCCGGGGGGATTTCTACGAGCAGTACTTC.

This clonotype showed up many times. The chain couples TRBV30 to TRBJ2-7; a weak D match, TRBD1 (5 bases). Germline lookup yields CDR1 GTSNPN and CDR2 SVGIG (reference sequence). This CDR3 spans 13 amino acids. Trimming removed 4 bases at V and 3 bases at J, with 13 bases between. The chain's CDR3 is CAWIRTPHYEQYF. The CDR3 DNA follows: TGTGCCTGGATCCGGACACCCCACTACGAGCAGTACTTC.

Details on this clonotype: A junction boundary mismatches the germline segment, possibly from a read error. The rearrangement joins TRBV29-1 to TRBJ2-2, with TRBD1 matching over 8 bases. Germline CDR1 and CDR2: SQVTM and ANQGSEA. CDR3 length: 13 amino acids. CDR3 residues: CSVYQGAPGELFF. The CDR3 DNA sequence: TGCAGCGTTTACCAGGGGGCACCCGGGGAGTTGTTTTTT.

Note on this clonotype: Since the CDR3 does not end with the conserved phenylalanine or tryptophan, this likely comes from a read error. The chain uses TRBV28 and TRBJ2-5; D could derive from TRBD1 or TRBD2 (5 bases each). Germline CDR1 is MDHEN and CDR2 is SYDVKM. V lost 4 bases and J lost 4, with 19 bases in between. The CDR3 has 16 residues. The DNA of the CDR3 is TGTGCCAGCAGTTCCTTGGGACGGATTATGGGAGAGACCCAGTACTAC. It translates to CASSSLGRIMGETQYY.

This sequence joins TRBV7-9 and TRBJ1-3; 7 positions match TRBD1. The V gene's germline CDR1 is SEHNR and CDR2 FQNEAQ (reference sequence). The CDR3 has 15 residues. V trimming: 6 bases; J trimming: 2 bases; junction bases outside the gene matches: 7. The CDR3 DNA reads as TGTGCCAGCAGTCCTAAAGGGGGCCCTGGAAACACCATATATTTT. Translating gives CASSPKGGPGNTIYF.

The rearrangement uses TRBV25-1 and TRBJ2-7; D gene uncertain. Germline loops: CDR1 MGHDK, CDR2 SYGVNS. V shed 4 bases and J shed 0 bases, with 4 bases lying between them. The CDR3 covers 12 residues. For the CDR3, the DNA is TGTGCCAGCAGTGGATACTCCTACGAGCAGTACTTC. Amino acids: CASSGYSYEQYF.

The chain carries TRBV12-2 and TRBJ2-1; the table's D call, TRBD1, has no DNA check behind it. TRBV12-2 is termed a pseudogene. The CDR3 is 16 residues long. CDR3: CVSRLDTPNQFNEQFF. The CDR3 nucleotides are TGTGTAAGTCGCTTAGACACCCCCAACCAGTTCAATGAGCAGTTCTTC.

The chain employs TRBV29-1 and TRBJ2-5; either TRBD1 or TRBD2 may supply D (5 bases each). Looked up from germline, CDR1 is SQVTM and CDR2 is ANQGSEA. There are 13 residues in the CDR3. V shed 3 bases and J shed 4 bases, with 12 bases lying between them. This CDR3 is CSVDRGELETQYF. The CDR3, as DNA: TGCAGCGTTGATAGGGGAGAGTTAGAGACCCAGTACTTC. The variable domain in full, with the rest retrieved from reference TRBV29-1 and TRBJ2-5, is SAVISQKPSRDICQRGTSLTIQCQVDSQVTMMFWYRQQPGQSLTLIATANQGSEATYESGFVIDKFPISRPNLTFSTLTVSNMSPEDSSIYLCSVDRGELETQYFGPGTRLLVL.

In this sample, this clonotype turned up many times. The chain recombines TRBV6-1 with TRBJ2-7; D is possibly TRBD1 or TRBD2 (5 bases each). The germline V gene has CDR1 MNHNS and CDR2 SASEGT. Trimming stripped 4 bases from V and 2 bases from J, with 12 bases between. The CDR3 runs to 14 residues. The CDR3 sequence: CASSVGPQTYEQYF. The CDR3 nucleotides are TGTGCCAGCAGTGTGGGACCGCAGACCTACGAGCAGTACTTC.

Worth noting for this clonotype: This may come from a read error, since a much larger clone is one base off. The chain couples TRBV29-1 to TRBJ1-1, with 7 bases lining up with TRBD1. The CDR3 spans 13 residues. Germline V gives CDR1 SQVTM, CDR2 ANQGSEA. The CDR3 reads CSANRGMNTEASF. CDR3 nucleotide sequence: TGCAGCGCCAACAGGGGCATGAACACTGAAGCTTCCTTT.

The chain recombines TRBV6-5 with TRBJ1-5; the match to TRBD1 covers 8 bases. The CDR3 totals 14 residues. Germline lookup yields CDR1 MNHEY and CDR2 SVGAGI. CDR3 DNA: TGTGTTAGCAGTCCCACAGGGGGGAATCAGCCCCAGCATTTT. This codes for CVSSPTGGNQPQHF.

About this clonotype itself: At one end the junction does not follow the germline gene, possibly because of a read error. The V call is TRBV10-3, the J call TRBJ1-1; possible D gene TRBD1, 5 bases. The germline gives CDR1 ENHRY, CDR2 SYGVKD. The CDR3 is made up of 14 amino acids. CDR3 DNA sequence: TGTGCCATCAGTGAGGCAGGGAGCAACACTGAAGGTTTCTTT. This codes for CAISEAGSNTEGFF.

This clonotype is labeled medium-sized (0.01 to 0.1%). This rearrangement joins TRBV11-2 to TRBJ2-2; D unclear. The ends were cut back, 4 bases at V and 8 bases at J, with 11 bases in the middle. Germline CDR1 is SGHAT and CDR2 is FQNNGV. The CDR3 has 13 residues. Here the CDR3 DNA reads TGTGCCAGCAGCTCCCGACCCACGGGGGAGCTGTTTTTT. Encoded protein: CASSSRPTGELFF.